This paragraph reports one T cell receptor (beta chain). Antigen specificity is unknown. The data were obtained in a study of CD8 T cells in ankylosing spondylitis. General study findings and limits: Seemingly characteristic of ankylosing spondylitis blood was a TCR beta motif consisting of 7 or 8 highly homologous variants.

Each CDR3 protein gets one entry after TCRdb re-called the 5' RACE reads with MiXCR. The profile covers over 600,000 distinct CDR3 sequences, with roughly 19% appearing a single time and over 15% taken by the ten largest. Germline V gene lookup returns CDR1 SGHAT and CDR2 FQNNGV. V was clipped by 5 bases and J by 6 bases, with 13 bases between them. The CDR3 extends over 14 amino acids. Specimen: blood, either unsorted or a sorted T cell fraction (not recorded which). This sequence joins TRBV11-2 and TRBJ2-2; D is unclear. The TCR was taken from a male donor with ankylosing spondylitis. Written as DNA, the CDR3 is TGTGCCAGCAGCCCGAGTGTGCGTGCCGGGGAGCTGTTTTTT. It specifies CASSPSVRAGELFF.